The clone carrying this TCR beta chain was counted between two and nine times. Its antigen is not known. The sample originates from a study of T cells in Graves' hyperthyroidism and ophthalmopathy. On the study more broadly: Peripheral blood was taken when the disease was first diagnosed, before any treatment began.

General study results and limits: With a median lead of approximately 6 months before onset, the model predicted ophthalmopathy.

The source material, RNA transcripts, was used to amplify TCR beta CDR3 regions. First-round RT-PCR with HTBI primers amplified the TCR CDR3 region. TCRdb independently ran MiXCR on the multiplex PCR reads; one entry per CDR3 protein. The table records about 590,000 distinct CDR3 sequences, roughly 14% of them present only once. The CDR3 consists of 16 residues. J lost 4 bases, V lost 5 bases, and 8 bases had no gene match. Germline V gene sequence: CDR1 MNHEY, CDR2 SMNVEV (reference sequence). This clonotype originated in a woman aged 30 to 39 with Graves' hyperthyroidism. V is TRBV27 and J is TRBJ2-4, with 10 bases identical to TRBD2. Input material: blood. This CDR3 is CASSRSAGGGKNIQYF. CDR3 sequence (DNA): TGTGCCAGCAGTCGTTCAGCGGGGGGGGGGAAAAACATTCAGTACTTC.